Listed below are T cell receptor beta chains from one sample, sequenced in a study of blood T cell repertoires in COVID-19. Measured with immunoSEQ multiplex PCR; TCRdb has only the in-frame clones, and not every one. The table shows 150,000 or so clones, with about four fifths occurring only once. The sequencing input was peripheral blood. Source of these receptors: a human donor with acute or convalescent COVID-19. The donor label of this sample is uncertain. The CDR3 runs from the conserved cysteine through the conserved F or W. The D gene is left open where the match is weak. Size tells how often a clone was seen (once, few, many) or the class of an expanded clone, and some rows leave it out.

TRBJ1-2	TRBV6-5	NA	TRBD1	TGTGCCAGCAAAACCGGGACAGGGTATAAAAATGGCTACACCTTC	CASKTGTGYKNGYTF
TRBJ1-2	TRBV3-1/TRBV3-2	NA	NA	TGTGCCAGCAGCCCGTGGACAGCAGACAACTATGGCTACACCTTC	CASSPWTADNYGYTF
TRBJ1-1	TRBV12-5	NA	TRBD1	TGTGCTAGTGGTTCCTTCCGGGACAGGGTGAACACTGAAGCTTTCTTT	CASGSFRDRVNTEAFF
TRBJ2-1	TRBV14	once	NA	TGTGCCAGCAGCCCACTTTCCCGGGACACCAATGAGCAGTTCTTC	CASSPLSRDTNEQFF
TRBJ1-2	TRBV27	NA	TRBD1	TGTGCCAGCAGTTTAGGGCCCGGACAGGGAGGCTATAGCTATGGCTACACCTTC	CASSLGPGQGGYSYGYTF
TRBJ2-7	TRBV11-2	NA	TRBD1	TGTGCCAGCAGGGGGACCGGGACAGGCCCCTACGAGCAGTACTTC	CASRGTGTGPYEQYF
TRBJ1-2	TRBV3-1/TRBV3-2	NA	NA	TGTGCCAGCAGCTATCTGATGACAGTTAGCGGCTACACCTTC	CASSYLMTVSGYTF
TRBJ1-1	TRBV18	NA	NA	TGTGCCAGCTTCACTAATATGGCTAACACTGAAGCTTTCTTT	CASFTNMANTEAFF
TRBJ2-1	TRBV5-1	few	NA	TGCGCCAGCAGCCACTTACCGACAGGAAACTACAATGAGCAGTTCTTC	CASSHLPTGNYNEQFF
TRBJ2-3	TRBV7-9	NA	NA	TGTGCCAGCAGCTTACTCCCCGGGGGAGGTGCAGCAGATACGCAGTATTTT	CASSLLPGGGAADTQYF
TRBJ1-1	TRBV18	NA	NA	TGTGCCAGCTCACCCAGGGAGGTCTACACTGAAGCTTTCTTT	CASSPREVYTEAFF
TRBJ1-6	TRBV7-2	once	TRBD1	TGTGCCAGCAGCTCCTCAATACAGGGGAGAGGATCACCCCTCCACTTT	CASSSSIQGRGSPLHF
TRBJ1-2	TRBV3-1/TRBV3-2	NA	TRBD1	TGTGCCAGCAGCCAAGATCCAGGACAGGGGGCAAACTATGGCTACACCTTC	CASSQDPGQGANYGYTF
TRBJ2-3	TRBV4-1	NA	TRBD1	TGCGCCAGCAGCCAAGGAGACAGGGGGGCGACAGATACGCAGTATTTT	CASSQGDRGATDTQYF
TRBJ2-7	TRBV19	NA	TRBD1	TGTGCCAGTACCGACCGGGACAGGGGGCGCGTGGGCGAGCAGTACTTC	CASTDRDRGRVGEQYF
TRBJ2-7	TRBV19	NA	TRBD1	TGTGCCAGTACCACTTCCGGGACAGGGGCCTACGAGCAGTACTTC	CASTTSGTGAYEQYF
TRBJ1-1	TRBV6-5	NA	TRBD1	TGTGCCAGCAGTTTTTCCGGGACAGGGCCGAACACTGAAGCTTTCTTT	CASSFSGTGPNTEAFF
TRBJ1-3	TRBV7-2	NA	TRBD1	TGTGCCAGCAGCCGCCAAAGGGGGCGAGGGTCTGGAAACACCATATATTTT	CASSRQRGRGSGNTIYF
TRBJ2-7	TRBV5-1	NA	TRBD1	TGCGCCAGCAGAAAGGGGGGACAGGGCTACGAGCAGTACTTC	CASRKGGQGYEQYF
TRBJ1-5	TRBV6-5	NA	NA	TGTGCCAGCAGTTACGGGCCGATTCAGCCCCAGCATTTT	CASSYGPIQPQHF
TRBJ1-4	TRBV7-9	NA	TRBD1	TGTGCCAGCAGCTTAGCAGGACAGGCTGAAAAACTGTTTTTT	CASSLAGQAEKLFF
TRBJ2-4	TRBV3-1/TRBV3-2	NA	NA	TGTGCCAGCAGCCAAAACGTCCGGGACATTCAGTACTTC	CASSQNVRDIQYF
TRBJ1-4	TRBV7-9	NA	TRBD1	TGTGCCAGCAGCAATCACAGGGGAGGTCTTGAAAAACTGTTTTTT	CASSNHRGGLEKLFF
TRBJ2-7	TRBV7-8	NA	TRBD2	TGTGCCAGCAGCTCGAGGACTAGCGGGGGAGTGGGGTACGAGCAGTACTTC	CASSSRTSGGVGYEQYF
TRBJ2-1	TRBV4-2	NA	TRBD2	TGTGCCAGCAGCCAAGATCACCCGGGGGGGACGGGTGAGCAGTTCTTC	CASSQDHPGGTGEQFF
TRBJ2-5	TRBV2	NA	TRBD2	TGTGCCAGCAGGAGTAGCGGGGGGGCGATCGAGACCCAGTACTTC	CASRSSGGAIETQYF
TRBJ2-3	TRBV3-1/TRBV3-2	NA	TRBD2	TGTGCCAGCAGCCCTAGCGGGGGCACAGATACGCAGTATTTT	CASSPSGGTDTQYF
TRBJ1-2	TRBV12-3/TRBV12-4	NA	NA	TGTGCCAGCAGTTTTGGCGGGCACTATGGCTACACCTTC	CASSFGGHYGYTF
TRBJ1-2	TRBV19	NA	TRBD1	TGTGCCAGTAATCCCCTCGACAGGGTATATGGCTACACCTTC	CASNPLDRVYGYTF
TRBJ2-1	TRBV6-2/TRBV6-3	NA	NA	TGTGCCAGCAGTAAACTGGCGGGGGAGCAGTTCTTC	CASSKLAGEQFF
TRBJ2-7	TRBV7-9	NA	TRBD2	TGTGCCAGCAGCTTACCCCCCGGGGGGGTGAAAAGCTACGAGCAGTACTTC	CASSLPPGGVKSYEQYF
TRBJ1-2	TRBV4-3	NA	NA	TGCGCCAGCAGCCAAGAGGCCCACTATGGCTACACCTTC	CASSQEAHYGYTF
TRBJ1-4	TRBV5-4	NA	TRBD1	TGTGCCAGCAGTCCGACAGGGGGGGATGAAAAACTGTTTTTT	CASSPTGGDEKLFF
TRBJ1-2	TRBV5-5	NA	TRBD1	TGTGCCAGCAGCTTTACAGGGGGCCACTATGGCTACACCTTC	CASSFTGGHYGYTF
TRBJ1-5	TRBV6-6	once	TRBD1	TGTGCTGACCGGGACAGGGGGATTGGGAGCAATCAGCCCCAGCATTTT	CADRDRGIGSNQPQHF
TRBJ1-2	TRBV7-9	NA	NA	TGTGCCAGCAGCTTAGACGGCTCAACGGAGAGGCGATATGGCTACACCTTC	CASSLDGSTERRYGYTF
TRBJ2-1	TRBV7-9	NA	TRBD1	TGTGCCAGCAGCCCGAGACAGGGCCGCTCCTACAATGAGCAGTTCTTC	CASSPRQGRSYNEQFF
TRBJ2-3	TRBV18	NA	NA	TGTGCCAGCTCACCACCGATAACAGGGTTGCGCACAGATACGCAGTATTTT	CASSPPITGLRTDTQYF
TRBJ2-5	TRBV13	NA	TRBD2	TGTGCCAGCAGCAAACGGACTAGCGGGCCCTTCCGGGAGTACTTC	CASSKRTSGPFREYF
TRBJ2-7	TRBV5-4	NA	NA	TGTGCCAGCAGCTTGCCCGGGAACTACGAGCAGTACTTC	CASSLPGNYEQYF
TRBJ2-2	TRBV5-1	NA	TRBD2	TGCGCCAGCAGAAGCTCAACTAGCGGGGGTCACACCGGGGAGCTGTTTTTT	CASRSSTSGGHTGELFF
TRBJ1-6	TRBV5-6	NA	NA	TGTGCCAGCAGCTTGTTTCGGTCACCCCTCCACTTT	CASSLFRSPLHF
TRBJ1-2	TRBV13	few	TRBD1	TGTGCCAGCAGCTTAAGGACAGGGGGCGCCTATGGTGGCTACACCTTC	CASSLRTGGAYGGYTF
TRBJ2-2	TRBV18	NA	TRBD1	TGTGCCAGCTCACCTTGGACAGGCGCCGGGGAGCTGTTTTTT	CASSPWTGAGELFF
TRBJ1-6	TRBV19	many	TRBD1	TGTGCCAGTACTCCGATGTCAGGGGGCCGTAGTATGGGACCCCTCCACTTT	CASTPMSGGRSMGPLHF
TRBJ1-5	TRBV7-8	NA	NA	TGTGCCAGCAGCTTATCGGGGAGGGGGAATCAGCCCCAGCATTTT	CASSLSGRGNQPQHF
TRBJ2-5	TRBV5-4	NA	NA	TGTGCCAGCAGCCTACGGGGTGTCCGGGAGACCCAGTACTTC	CASSLRGVRETQYF
TRBJ1-1	TRBV5-1	NA	NA	TGCGCCAGCAGCTTGGAGAACAGGGCTCGGGGAACTGAAGCTTTCTTT	CASSLENRARGTEAFF